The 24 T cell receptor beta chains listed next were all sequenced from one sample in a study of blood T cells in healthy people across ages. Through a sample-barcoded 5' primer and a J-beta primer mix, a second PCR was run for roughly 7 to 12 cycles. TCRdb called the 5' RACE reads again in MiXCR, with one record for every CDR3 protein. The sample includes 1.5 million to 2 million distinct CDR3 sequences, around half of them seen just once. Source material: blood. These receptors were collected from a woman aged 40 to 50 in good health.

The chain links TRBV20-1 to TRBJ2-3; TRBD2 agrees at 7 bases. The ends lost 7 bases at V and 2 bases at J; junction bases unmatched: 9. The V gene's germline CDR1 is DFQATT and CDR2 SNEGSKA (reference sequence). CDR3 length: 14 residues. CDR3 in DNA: TGCAGTGTTAGGGTCCTAGCGGTCACAGATACGCAGTATTTT. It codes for CSVRVLAVTDTQYF.

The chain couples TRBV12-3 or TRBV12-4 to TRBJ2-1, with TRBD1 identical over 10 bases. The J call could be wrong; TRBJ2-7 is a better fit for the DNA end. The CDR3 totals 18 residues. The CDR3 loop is CASTHGGPGQGIYNEQYF. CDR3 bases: TGTGCCAGCACCCATGGGGGACCGGGACAGGGGATTTACAATGAGCAGTACTTC.

The CDR3 bases are TGCGCCAGCAGCCAGAGACGGACAGGGAGGACTCTCGACAATGAGCAGTTCTTC. As protein: CASSQRRTGRTLDNEQFF. The rearrangement joins TRBV4-3 to TRBJ2-1, with TRBD1 matching 8 bases. Per the germline V gene, CDR1 is LGHNA and CDR2 is YSLEER. CDR3 length: 18 amino acids. V lost 3 bases to trimming and J lost 5 bases; unmatched junction nucleotides: 15.

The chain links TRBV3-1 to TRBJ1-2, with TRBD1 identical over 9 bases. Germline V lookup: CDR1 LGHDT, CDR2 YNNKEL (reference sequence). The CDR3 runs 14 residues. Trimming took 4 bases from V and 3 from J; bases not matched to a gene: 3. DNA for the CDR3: TGTGCCAGCAGCCGATGGGACAGGGACTATGGCTACACCTTC. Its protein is CASSRWDRDYGYTF.

CDR3: CSASIQATNYGYTF. CDR3 nucleotides: TGCAGTGCTAGTATTCAGGCAACTAACTATGGCTACACCTTC. This chain joins TRBV20-1 and TRBJ1-2; D not certain. This CDR3 contains 14 residues. Per germline, CDR1 DFQATT and CDR2 SNEGSKA (reference sequence). V was pared by 3 bases and J by 0 bases, with 11 bases between.

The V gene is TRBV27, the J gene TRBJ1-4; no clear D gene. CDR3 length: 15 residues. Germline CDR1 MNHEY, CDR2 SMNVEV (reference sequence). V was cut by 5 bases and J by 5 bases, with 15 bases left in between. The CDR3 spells CASSPRSIGNEKLFF. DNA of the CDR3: TGTGCCAGCAGTCCGCGATCAATCGGAAATGAAAAACTGTTTTTT.

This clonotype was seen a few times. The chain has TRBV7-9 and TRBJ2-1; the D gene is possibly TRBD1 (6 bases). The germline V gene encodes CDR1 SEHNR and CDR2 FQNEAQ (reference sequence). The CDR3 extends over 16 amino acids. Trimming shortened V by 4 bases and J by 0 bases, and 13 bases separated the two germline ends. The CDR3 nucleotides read TGTGCCAGCAGCTGGACAGCGGTTTTCTCCTACAATGAGCAGTTCTTC. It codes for CASSWTAVFSYNEQFF.

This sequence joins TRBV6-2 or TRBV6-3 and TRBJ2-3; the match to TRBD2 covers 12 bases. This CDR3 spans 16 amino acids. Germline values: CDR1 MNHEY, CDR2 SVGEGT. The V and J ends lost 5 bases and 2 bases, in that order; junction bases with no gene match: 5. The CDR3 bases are TGTGCCAGCAGTGTGGGACTAGCGGGTTTCACAGATACGCAGTATTTT. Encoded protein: CASSVGLAGFTDTQYF.

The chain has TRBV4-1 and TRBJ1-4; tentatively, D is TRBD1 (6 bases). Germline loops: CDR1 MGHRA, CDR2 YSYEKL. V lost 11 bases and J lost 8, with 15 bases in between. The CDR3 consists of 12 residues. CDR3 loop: CASREGGEKLFF. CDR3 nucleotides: TGCGCCTCCCGGGAAGGGGGAGAAAAACTGTTTTTT.

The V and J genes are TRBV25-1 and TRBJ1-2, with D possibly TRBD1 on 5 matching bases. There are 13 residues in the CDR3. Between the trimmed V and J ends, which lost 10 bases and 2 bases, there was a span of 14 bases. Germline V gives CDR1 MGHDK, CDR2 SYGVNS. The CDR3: CATAGRVNYGYTF. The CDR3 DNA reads TGTGCCACCGCGGGCAGGGTGAACTATGGCTACACCTTC.

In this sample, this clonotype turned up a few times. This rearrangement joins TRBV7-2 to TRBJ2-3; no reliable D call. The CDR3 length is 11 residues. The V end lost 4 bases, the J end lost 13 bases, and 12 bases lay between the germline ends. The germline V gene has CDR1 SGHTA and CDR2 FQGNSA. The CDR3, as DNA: TGTGCCAGCAGCTACATTGATCTCGAGTATTTT. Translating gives CASSYIDLEYF. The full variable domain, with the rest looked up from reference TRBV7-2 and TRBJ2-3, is GAGVSQSPSNKVTEKGKDVELRCDPISGHTALYWYRQSLGQGLEFLIYFQGNSAPDKSGLPSDRFSAERTGGSVSTLTIQRTQQEDSAVYLCASSYIDLEYFGPGTRLTVL.

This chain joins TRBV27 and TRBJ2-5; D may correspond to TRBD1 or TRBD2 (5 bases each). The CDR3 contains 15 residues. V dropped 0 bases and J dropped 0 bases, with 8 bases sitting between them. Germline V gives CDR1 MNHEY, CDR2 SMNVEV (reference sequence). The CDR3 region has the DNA TGTGCCAGCAGTTTATCGGTGGGGGACCAAGAGACCCAGTACTTC. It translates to CASSLSVGDQETQYF.

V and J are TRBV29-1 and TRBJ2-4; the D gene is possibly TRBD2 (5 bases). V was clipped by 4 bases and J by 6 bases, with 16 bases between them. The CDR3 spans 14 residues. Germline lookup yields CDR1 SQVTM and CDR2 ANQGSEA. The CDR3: CSVVDPMAGNIQYF. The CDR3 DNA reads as TGCAGCGTTGTCGATCCTATGGCGGGAAACATTCAGTACTTC.

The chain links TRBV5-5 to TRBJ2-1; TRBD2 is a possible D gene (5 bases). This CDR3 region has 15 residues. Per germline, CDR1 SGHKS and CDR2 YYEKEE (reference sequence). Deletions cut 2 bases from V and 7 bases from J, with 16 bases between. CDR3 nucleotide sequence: TGTGCCAGCAGCTTTGGGCGGGCCCACGGTAATGAGCAGTTCTTC. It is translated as CASSFGRAHGNEQFF.

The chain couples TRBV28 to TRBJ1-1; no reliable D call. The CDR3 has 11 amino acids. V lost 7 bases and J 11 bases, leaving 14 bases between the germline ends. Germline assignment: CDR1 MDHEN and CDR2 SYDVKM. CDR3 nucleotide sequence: TGTGCCAGCAACGGCGGGCCTCGGGCTTTCTTT. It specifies CASNGGPRAFF.

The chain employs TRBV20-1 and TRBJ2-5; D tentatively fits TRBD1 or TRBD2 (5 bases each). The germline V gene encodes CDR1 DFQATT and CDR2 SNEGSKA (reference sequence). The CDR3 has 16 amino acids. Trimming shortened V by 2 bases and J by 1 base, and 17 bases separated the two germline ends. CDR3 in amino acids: CSARKNIRDLQETQYF. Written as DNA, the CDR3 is TGCAGTGCTAGAAAAAATATCCGGGACCTCCAAGAGACCCAGTACTTC.

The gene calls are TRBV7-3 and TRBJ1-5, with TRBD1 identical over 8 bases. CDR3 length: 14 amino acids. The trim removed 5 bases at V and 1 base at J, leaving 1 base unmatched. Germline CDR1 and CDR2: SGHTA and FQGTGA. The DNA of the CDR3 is TGTGCCAGCAGCAACAGGGGGAGCAATCAGCCCCAGCATTTT. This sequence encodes CASSNRGSNQPQHF.

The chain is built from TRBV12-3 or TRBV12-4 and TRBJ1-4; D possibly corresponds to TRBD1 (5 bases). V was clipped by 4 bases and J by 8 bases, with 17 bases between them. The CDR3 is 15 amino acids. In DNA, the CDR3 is TGTGCCAGCAGTTCAGCCGGGACGGGGCTCGAAAAACTGTTTTTT. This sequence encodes CASSSAGTGLEKLFF.

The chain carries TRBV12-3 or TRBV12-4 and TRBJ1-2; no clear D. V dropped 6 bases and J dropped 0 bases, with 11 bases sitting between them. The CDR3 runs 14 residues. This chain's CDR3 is CASSQTISNYGYTF. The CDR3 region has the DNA TGTGCCAGCAGCCAGACCATATCTAACTATGGCTACACCTTC.

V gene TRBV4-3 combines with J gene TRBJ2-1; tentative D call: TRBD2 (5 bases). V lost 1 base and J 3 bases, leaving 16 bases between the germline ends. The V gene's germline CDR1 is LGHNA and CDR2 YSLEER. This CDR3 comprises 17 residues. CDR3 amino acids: CASSQVAPSPNYNEQFF. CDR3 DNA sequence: TGCGCCAGCAGCCAAGTAGCGCCTAGCCCTAACTACAATGAGCAGTTCTTC.

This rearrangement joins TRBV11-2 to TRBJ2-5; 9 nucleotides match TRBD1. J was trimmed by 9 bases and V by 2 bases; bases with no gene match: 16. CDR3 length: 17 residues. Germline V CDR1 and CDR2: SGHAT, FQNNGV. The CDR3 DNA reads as TGTGCCAGCAGCTTACTATCGTCGGGACAGGGCTTAGTATCCCAGTACTTC. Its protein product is CASSLLSSGQGLVSQYF.

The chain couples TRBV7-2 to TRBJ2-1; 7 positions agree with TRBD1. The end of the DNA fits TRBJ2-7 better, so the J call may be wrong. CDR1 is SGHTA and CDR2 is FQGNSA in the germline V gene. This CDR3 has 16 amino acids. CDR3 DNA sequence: TGTGCCAGCAGCTTCCAGGGGGTAAGCTCCTACAATGAGCAGTACTTC. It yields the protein CASSFQGVSSYNEQYF.

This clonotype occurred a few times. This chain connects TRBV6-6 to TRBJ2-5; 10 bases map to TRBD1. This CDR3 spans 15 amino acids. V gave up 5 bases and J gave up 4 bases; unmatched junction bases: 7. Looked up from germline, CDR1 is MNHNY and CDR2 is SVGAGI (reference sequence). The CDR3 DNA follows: TGTGCCAGCAGTCTCGACAGGGGGCGGGTAGAGACCCAGTACTTC. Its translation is CASSLDRGRVETQYF.

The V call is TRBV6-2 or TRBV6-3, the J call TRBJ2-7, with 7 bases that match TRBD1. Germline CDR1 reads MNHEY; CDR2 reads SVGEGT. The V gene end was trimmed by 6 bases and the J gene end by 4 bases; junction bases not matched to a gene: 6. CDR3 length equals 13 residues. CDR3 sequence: CASRRQTGYEQYF. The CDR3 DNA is TGTGCCAGCAGACGCCAGACAGGGTACGAGCAGTACTTC.